These 13 T cell receptor beta chains were sequenced from one sample in a study of blood T cell repertoires in COVID-19. Generated by immunoSEQ multiplex PCR, the TCRdb table keeps only in-frame clones and is missing some. The table lists 150,000 to 200,000 clones, 80% to 90% of them singletons. Sequenced: peripheral blood. Receptors were obtained from a woman older than 75 with acute or convalescent COVID-19.

V and J are TRBV29-1 and TRBJ2-3; 11 bases are shared with TRBD2. The CDR3 covers 17 residues. Trimming cost V 1 base and J 3 bases; bases outside gene matches: 9. In germline, CDR1 is SQVTM, CDR2 ANQGSEA. The CDR3 here is CSVEGVAGGPSTDTQYF. CDR3 DNA sequence: TGCAGCGTTGAAGGGGTAGCGGGGGGGCCTTCGACAGATACGCAGTATTTT.

V and J are TRBV28 and TRBJ1-2, with 8 bases fitting TRBD1. The CDR3 is made up of 14 amino acids. Losses at the gene ends were 4 bases for V and 7 bases for J; bases not matched to a gene: 8. The V gene's germline CDR1 is MDHEN and CDR2 SYDVKM. CDR3 residues: CASSYLTGGGGYTF. For the CDR3, the DNA is TGTGCCAGCAGTTACCTAACAGGGGGTGGTGGCTACACCTTC.

The chain carries TRBV7-9 and TRBJ1-2, with 10 nucleotides matching TRBD1. The CDR3 extends over 14 amino acids. With 6 bases clipped from V and 6 bases from J, the junction kept 7 bases outside the gene matches. The germline V gene has CDR1 SEHNR and CDR2 FQNEAQ (reference sequence). DNA for the CDR3: TGTGCCAGCAGTCCTGGACAGGGGGAGGATGGCTACACCTTC. This encodes CASSPGQGEDGYTF.

This sequence joins TRBV6-6 and TRBJ2-7; 7 bases match TRBD1. There are 14 residues in the CDR3. From germline, CDR1 is MNHNY and CDR2 SVGAGI (reference sequence). V lost 7 bases to trimming and J lost 3 bases; unmatched junction nucleotides: 9. CDR3 region: CASTPTGQNYEQYF. CDR3 coding DNA: TGTGCCAGCACCCCTACGGGACAGAACTACGAGCAGTACTTC.

V is TRBV28 and J is TRBJ1-3; 8 bases match TRBD1. Per germline, CDR1 MDHEN and CDR2 SYDVKM. V lost 4 bases and J lost 4; bases outside the gene matches: 9. This CDR3 has 16 residues. This chain's CDR3 is CASSSPGGKGGNTIYF. CDR3 bases: TGTGCCAGCAGTTCTCCAGGGGGCAAAGGCGGAAACACCATATATTTT.

V usage is TRBV18 and J usage is TRBJ1-2, with TRBD1 as a possible D gene (6 bases). V was shortened by 4 bases and J by 1 base, with 10 bases between the two germline ends. This CDR3 is built from 14 residues. Per germline, CDR1 KGHSH and CDR2 LQKENI. CDR3 protein: CASSLGQYNYGYTF. Here the CDR3 DNA reads TGTGCCAGCTCACTGGGACAATATAACTATGGCTACACCTTC.

The rearrangement uses TRBV7-9 and TRBJ2-7, with D possibly being TRBD2 (5 bases). The CDR3 consists of 12 residues. Germline V gene data show CDR1 as SEHNR and CDR2 as FQNEAQ (reference sequence). Trimming removed 5 bases from V and 3 bases from J, with 8 bases in between. The CDR3 sequence is CASSHGVYEQYF. The CDR3 region has the DNA TGTGCCAGCAGCCACGGGGTCTACGAGCAGTACTTC.

CDR3 in amino acids: CASSLLRGSEFF. The CDR3 bases are TGTGCCAGCAGTTTACTTAGGGGGAGCGAGTTCTTC. The chain links TRBV27 to TRBJ2-1; D is perhaps TRBD1 (6 bases). The CDR3 extends over 12 amino acids. Trimming cost V 2 bases and J 14 bases, with 13 bases left between them. Looked up from germline, CDR1 is MNHEY and CDR2 is SMNVEV (reference sequence).

This chain uses TRBV6-5 with TRBJ1-1, with D maybe TRBD1 (6 bases). From germline, CDR1 is MNHEY and CDR2 SVGAGI. The length of the CDR3 is 12 residues. V was clipped by 6 bases and J by 8 bases, with 13 bases between them. The CDR3 loop is CASSSRGIEAFF. In DNA form, the CDR3 reads TGTGCCAGCAGCTCGAGGGGGATAGAAGCTTTCTTT.

V usage is TRBV5-1 and J usage is TRBJ2-1; tentative D call: TRBD2 (6 bases). V was clipped by 1 base and J by 5 bases, with 16 bases between them. CDR3 length: 16 amino acids. The germline CDR1 and CDR2 sequences are SGHRS and YFSETQ. CDR3 loop: CASSLFGGATHNEQFF. The DNA for the CDR3 is TGCGCCAGCAGCTTGTTCGGCGGGGCGACTCACAATGAGCAGTTCTTC.

The rearrangement links TRBV3-1 (or the pseudogene TRBV3-2) to TRBJ2-5, with a possible D match to TRBD2 (6 bases). Trimming cost V 3 bases and J 6 bases, with 17 bases left between them. The CDR3 is 15 residues long. In germline, CDR1 is LGHDT, CDR2 YNNKEL (reference sequence). This chain's CDR3 is CASSQTGSLDKTQYF. For the CDR3, the DNA is TGTGCCAGCAGCCAGACCGGGAGTTTGGATAAGACCCAGTACTTC.

This clone was recorded once. The chain recombines TRBV6-5 with TRBJ2-7; D possibly corresponds to TRBD1 (5 bases). Germline CDR1 MNHEY, CDR2 SVGAGI. The V and J ends lost 5 bases and 6 bases respectively, with 11 bases between them. This CDR3 has 12 amino acids. CDR3 in amino acids: CASSKTRVEQYF. The CDR3 DNA follows: TGTGCCAGCAGTAAAACCAGGGTCGAGCAGTACTTC.

The chain has TRBV5-1 and TRBJ1-3; D unclear. The CDR3 sequence is 13 residues long. V shed 8 bases and J shed 0 bases, with 9 bases lying between them. CDR1 and CDR2 (germline): SGHRS, YFSETQ. The CDR3 loop reads CASRTHSGNTIYF. The CDR3 nucleotides are TGCGCCAGTCGAACTCACTCTGGAAACACCATATATTTT. Full variable domain (missing parts from reference TRBV5-1 and TRBJ1-3): KAGVTQTPRYLIKTRGQQVTLSCSPISGHRSVSWYQQTPGQGLQFLFEYFSETQRNKGNFPGRFSGRQFSNSRSEMNVSTLELGDSALYLCASRTHSGNTIYFGEGSWLTVV.